Listed below are T cell receptor beta chains from one sample, sequenced in a study of T-cell memory formation after mild COVID-19. MiXCR, run by TCRdb on the 5' RACE reads, gives a single entry per CDR3 protein. This table has around 210,000 distinct CDR3 sequences, around 8.8% appearing once. Sequencing was performed on PBMCs or a T cell subset sorted from them (not recorded which). These receptor sequences come from a man in his late teens or twenties who had mild COVID-19 (a few samples of this study predate the infection). Cell type and time point are not known. The CDR3 runs from the conserved cysteine through the conserved F or W. Fields, in order: clone size, J gene, V gene, D gene, CDR3 DNA, CDR3 protein. The D gene is left open where the match is weak. Clone size is shown for a subset of rows, as once, few, many or a class of expanded clone.

. | TRBJ2-1 | TRBV12-3/TRBV12-4 | . | TGTGCCAGCAGTTTCGCGGCGGGGTACAATGAGCAGTTCTTC | CASSFAAGYNEQFF
few | TRBJ2-3 | TRBV5-1 | . | TGCGCCAGCGGATCTACCGGGCCAACTACAGATACGCAGTATTTT | CASGSTGPTTDTQYF
many | TRBJ1-3 | TRBV6-5 | . | TGTGCCAGCAGCCAGGTTAGGGGGTCTGGAAACACCATATATTTT | CASSQVRGSGNTIYF
. | TRBJ2-4 | TRBV11-1 | . | TGTGCCAGCACCCCCCGATGGGGGGCCAAAAACATTCAGTACTTC | CASTPRWGAKNIQYF
. | TRBJ1-2 | TRBV20-1 | . | TGCAGTACGACCCGGGGAAACTATGGCTACACCTTC | CSTTRGNYGYTF
many | TRBJ1-2 | TRBV7-9 | TRBD1 | TGTGCCAGCAACCAGGGACAGGGGCCCTATGGCTACACCTTC | CASNQGQGPYGYTF
few | TRBJ1-5 | TRBV5-5 | TRBD1 | TGTGCCAGCAGCTCGACAGGGGTTGGGGGGAATCAGCCCCAGCATTTT | CASSSTGVGGNQPQHF
. | TRBJ2-3 | TRBV9 | . | TGTGCCAGCAGCCCCCGAGGCAGGGGCGCCGAAGATACGCAGTATTTT | CASSPRGRGAEDTQYF
few | TRBJ2-7 | TRBV6-5 | TRBD1 | TGTGCCACCTCGTACCTTTCCGGGACAGGGTACGAGCAGTACTTC | CATSYLSGTGYEQYF
. | TRBJ2-1 | TRBV28 | . | TGTGCCAGCAGTTCCGGACAGCCCAATGAGCAGTTCTTC | CASSSGQPNEQFF
. | TRBJ2-3 | TRBV20-1 | . | TGCAGTGCCAGAGGGGGTGGTGGCGCAGATACGCAGTATTTT | CSARGGGGADTQYF
. | TRBJ2-7 | TRBV19 | TRBD2 | TGTGCCAGTAGTATAGTCGTAGCGGGGGCCTACGAGCAGTACTTC | CASSIVVAGAYEQYF
. | TRBJ2-1 | TRBV29-1 | . | TGCAGCGCCTCCCGCCTAGACCTCCTGCGTTACAATGAGCAGTTCTTC | CSASRLDLLRYNEQFF
. | TRBJ2-1 | TRBV15 | . | TGTGCCACCAGCAGATTCACAGGGCTCGAGCAGTTCTTC | CATSRFTGLEQFF